This TCR beta chain was identified during a study of CD8 T cells in Susac syndrome. About 0.5 to 1 ug RNA was reverse transcribed with random hexamers. MiXCR, applied by TCRdb to the immunoSEQ multiplex PCR reads, yields one record per CDR3 protein. The sample consists of roughly 150,000 distinct CDR3 sequences, approximately 94% of them appearing once. Bulk CD8+ and CD4+ cells came from magnetic negative isolation; CD8+ TEMRA by FACS. The TCR was taken from a human donor with multiple sclerosis. The source material was CD8+ T cells from PBMCs.

CDR3 sequence: CASNLGAENYGYTF. The CDR3 DNA sequence: TGTGCCAGCAACCTAGGGGCGGAGAACTATGGCTACACCTTC. The V and J genes are TRBV9 and TRBJ1-2; D is perhaps TRBD1 (5 bases). Trimming stripped 6 bases from V and 2 bases from J, with 14 bases between. The CDR3 contains 14 residues. Per germline, CDR1 SGDLS and CDR2 YYNGEE.